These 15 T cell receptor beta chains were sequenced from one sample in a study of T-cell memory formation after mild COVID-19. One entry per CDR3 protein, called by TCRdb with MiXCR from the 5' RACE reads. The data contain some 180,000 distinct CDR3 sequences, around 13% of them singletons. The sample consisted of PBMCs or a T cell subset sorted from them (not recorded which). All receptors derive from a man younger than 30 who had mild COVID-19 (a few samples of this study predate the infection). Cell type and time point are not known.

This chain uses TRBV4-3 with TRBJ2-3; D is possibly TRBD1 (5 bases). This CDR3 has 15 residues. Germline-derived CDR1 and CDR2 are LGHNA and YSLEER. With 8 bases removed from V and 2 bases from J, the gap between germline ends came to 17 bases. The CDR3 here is CASSLSTEATDTQYF. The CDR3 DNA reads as TGCGCCAGCTCCCTCTCGACAGAAGCCACAGATACGCAGTATTTT.

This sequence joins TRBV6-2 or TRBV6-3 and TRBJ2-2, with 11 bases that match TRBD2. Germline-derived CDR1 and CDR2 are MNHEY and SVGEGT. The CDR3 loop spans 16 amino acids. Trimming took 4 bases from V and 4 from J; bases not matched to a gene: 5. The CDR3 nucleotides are TGTGCCAGCAGTTGGGGGACTAGCGGCTCCACCGGGGAGCTGTTTTTT. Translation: CASSWGTSGSTGELFF.

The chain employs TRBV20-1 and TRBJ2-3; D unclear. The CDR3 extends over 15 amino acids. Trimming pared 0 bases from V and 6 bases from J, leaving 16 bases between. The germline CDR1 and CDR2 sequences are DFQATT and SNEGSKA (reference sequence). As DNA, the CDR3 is TGCAGTGCTAGAGAGTTGACACCTATGGTGGATACGCAGTATTTT. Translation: CSARELTPMVDTQYF.

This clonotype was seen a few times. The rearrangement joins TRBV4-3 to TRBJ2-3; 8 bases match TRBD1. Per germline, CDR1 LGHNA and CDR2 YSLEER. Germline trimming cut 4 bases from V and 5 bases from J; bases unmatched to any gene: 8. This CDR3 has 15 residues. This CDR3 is CASSPGQGRVDTQYF. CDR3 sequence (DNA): TGCGCCAGCAGCCCCGGACAGGGCCGAGTAGATACGCAGTATTTT.

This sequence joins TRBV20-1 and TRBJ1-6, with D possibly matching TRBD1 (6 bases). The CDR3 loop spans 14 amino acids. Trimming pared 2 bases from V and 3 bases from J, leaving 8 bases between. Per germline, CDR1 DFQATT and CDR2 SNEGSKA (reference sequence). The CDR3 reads CSARPTGYNSPLHF. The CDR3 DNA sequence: TGCAGTGCTAGACCGACAGGCTATAATTCACCCCTCCACTTT.

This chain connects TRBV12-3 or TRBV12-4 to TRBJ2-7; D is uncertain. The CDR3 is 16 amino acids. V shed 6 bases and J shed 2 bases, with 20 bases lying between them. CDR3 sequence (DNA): TGTGCCAGCAGCCTAGTTCAAGGGTCTTGGACCTACGAGCAGTACTTC. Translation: CASSLVQGSWTYEQYF.

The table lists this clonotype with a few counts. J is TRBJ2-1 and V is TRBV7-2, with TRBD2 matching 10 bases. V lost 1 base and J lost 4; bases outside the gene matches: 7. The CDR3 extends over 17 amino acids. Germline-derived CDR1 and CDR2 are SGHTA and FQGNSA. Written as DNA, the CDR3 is TGTGCCAGCAGCTTAGGCCTTACTAGCGGGGCATACAATGAGCAGTTCTTC. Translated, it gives CASSLGLTSGAYNEQFF.

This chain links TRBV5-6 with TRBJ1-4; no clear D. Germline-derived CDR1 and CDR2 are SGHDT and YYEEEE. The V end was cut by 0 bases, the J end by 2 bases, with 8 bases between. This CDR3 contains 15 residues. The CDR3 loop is CASSLVLGTNEKLFF. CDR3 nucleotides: TGTGCCAGCAGCTTGGTACTCGGGACTAATGAAAAACTGTTTTTT.

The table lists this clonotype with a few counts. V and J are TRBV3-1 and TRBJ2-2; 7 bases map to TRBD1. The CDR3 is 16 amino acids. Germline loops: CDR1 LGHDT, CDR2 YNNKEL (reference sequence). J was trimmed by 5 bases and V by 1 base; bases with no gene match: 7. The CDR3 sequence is CASSQGPSTGTGELFF. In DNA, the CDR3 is TGTGCCAGCAGCCAAGGCCCGTCGACAGGGACCGGGGAGCTGTTTTTT.

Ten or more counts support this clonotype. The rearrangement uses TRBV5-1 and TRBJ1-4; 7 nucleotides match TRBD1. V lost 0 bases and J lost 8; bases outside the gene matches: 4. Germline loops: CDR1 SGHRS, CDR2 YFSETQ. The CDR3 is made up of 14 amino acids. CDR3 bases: TGCGCCAGCAGCTTGGAGGGGGCGCGGGAAAAACTGTTTTTT. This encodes CASSLEGAREKLFF. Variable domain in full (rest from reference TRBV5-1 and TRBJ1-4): KAGVTQTPRYLIKTRGQQVTLSCSPISGHRSVSWYQQTPGQGLQFLFEYFSETQRNKGNFPGRFSGRQFSNSRSEMNVSTLELGDSALYLCASSLEGAREKLFFGSGTQLSVL.

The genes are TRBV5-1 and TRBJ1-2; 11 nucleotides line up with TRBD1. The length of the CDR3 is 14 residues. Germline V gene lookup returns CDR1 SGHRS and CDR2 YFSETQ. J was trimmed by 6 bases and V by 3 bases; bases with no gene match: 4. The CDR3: CASSYGQGADGYTF. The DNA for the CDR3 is TGCGCCAGCAGCTACGGACAGGGGGCCGATGGCTACACCTTC.

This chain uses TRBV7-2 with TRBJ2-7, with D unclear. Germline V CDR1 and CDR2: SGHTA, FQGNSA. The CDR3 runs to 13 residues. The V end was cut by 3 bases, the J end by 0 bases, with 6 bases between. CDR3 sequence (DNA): TGTGCCAGCAGCTTTGGGTTCTCCTACGAGCAGTACGTC. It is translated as CASSFGFSYEQYV.

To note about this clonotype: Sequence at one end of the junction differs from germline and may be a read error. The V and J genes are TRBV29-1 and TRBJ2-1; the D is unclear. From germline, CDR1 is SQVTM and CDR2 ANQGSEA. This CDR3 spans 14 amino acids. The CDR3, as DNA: TGTGCGAGTAAGCTGTTGGCATCAGGCTATGAGCAGTTCTTC. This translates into CASKLLASGYEQFF.

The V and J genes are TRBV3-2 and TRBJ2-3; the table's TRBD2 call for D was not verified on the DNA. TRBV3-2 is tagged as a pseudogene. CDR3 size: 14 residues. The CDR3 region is CASTSKRVTDTQYF. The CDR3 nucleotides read TGTGCCAGCACCTCAAAGCGGGTCACAGATACGCAGTATTTT.

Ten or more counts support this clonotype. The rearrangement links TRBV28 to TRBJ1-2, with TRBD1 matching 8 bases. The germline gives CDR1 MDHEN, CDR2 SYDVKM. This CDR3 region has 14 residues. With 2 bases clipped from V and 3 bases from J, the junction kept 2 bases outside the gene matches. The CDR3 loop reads CASSLQGADYGYTF. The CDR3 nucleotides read TGTGCCAGCAGTTTACAGGGGGCTGACTATGGCTACACCTTC.